The present TCR beta chain was sequenced within a study of blood T cell repertoires in COVID-19. Study-level information: The analysed material was cDNA or gDNA that came from T cells, B-cell-depleted T cells, or PBMCs.

This clone was picked up a small number of times. Germline CDR1 SGHTA, CDR2 FQGNSA. Trimming took 2 bases from V and 2 from J, leaving 18 bases between them. The CDR3 is 18 residues long. Categorization into cohorts depended on clinical history that participants reported. The study counted Cohort 3 donors as recovered given two negative PCRs, clearance, or symptom resolution. Repertoires were generated with immunoSEQ multiplex PCR, while TCRdb's copy carries only in-frame clones and drops some. The table includes under 450,000 clones, more than 75% detected once. Sequenced sample: PBMCs or T cells enriched from blood (not recorded which). This clonotype was sampled from a woman aged 30 to 39 who had recovered from COVID-19. This chain connects TRBV7-2 to TRBJ2-2; a possible D gene is TRBD1 (5 bases). CDR3 amino acids: CASSLSRRQGLNTGELFF. The CDR3 coding sequence is TGTGCCAGCAGCTTATCCCGCAGGCAGGGATTAAACACCGGGGAGCTGTTTTTT.